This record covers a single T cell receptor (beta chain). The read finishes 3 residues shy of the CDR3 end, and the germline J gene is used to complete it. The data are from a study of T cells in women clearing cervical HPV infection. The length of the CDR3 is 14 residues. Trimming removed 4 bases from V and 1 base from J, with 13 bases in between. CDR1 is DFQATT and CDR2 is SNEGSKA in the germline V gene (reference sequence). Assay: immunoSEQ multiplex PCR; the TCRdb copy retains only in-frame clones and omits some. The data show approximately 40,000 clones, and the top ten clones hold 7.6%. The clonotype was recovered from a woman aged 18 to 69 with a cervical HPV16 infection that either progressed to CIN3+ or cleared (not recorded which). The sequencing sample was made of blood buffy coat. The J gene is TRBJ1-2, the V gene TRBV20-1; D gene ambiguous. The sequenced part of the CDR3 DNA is TGCAGTGCTAACGCCGTAGCCCTTAACTATGGC. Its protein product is CSANAVALNYG. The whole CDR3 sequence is CSANAVALNYGYTF.